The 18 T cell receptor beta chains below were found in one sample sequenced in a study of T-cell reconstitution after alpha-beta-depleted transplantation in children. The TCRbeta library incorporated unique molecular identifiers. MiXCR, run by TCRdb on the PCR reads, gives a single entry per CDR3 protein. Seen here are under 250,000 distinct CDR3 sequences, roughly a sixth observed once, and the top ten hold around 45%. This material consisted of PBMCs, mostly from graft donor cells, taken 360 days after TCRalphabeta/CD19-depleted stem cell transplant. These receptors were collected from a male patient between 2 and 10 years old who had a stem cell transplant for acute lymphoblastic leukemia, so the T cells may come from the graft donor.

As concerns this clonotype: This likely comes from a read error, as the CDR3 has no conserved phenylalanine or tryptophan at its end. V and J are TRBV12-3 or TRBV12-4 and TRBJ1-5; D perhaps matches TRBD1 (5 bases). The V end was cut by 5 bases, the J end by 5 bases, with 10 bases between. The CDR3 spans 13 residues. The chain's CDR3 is CASSIGEDQPQHL. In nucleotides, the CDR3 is TGTGCCAGCAGTATAGGGGAAGATCAGCCCCAGCATTTA.

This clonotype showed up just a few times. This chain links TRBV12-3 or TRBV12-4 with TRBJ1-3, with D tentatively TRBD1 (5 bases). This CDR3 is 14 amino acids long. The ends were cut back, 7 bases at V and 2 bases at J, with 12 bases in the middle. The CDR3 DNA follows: TGTGCCAGCACCCTTGGGGCAGCTGGAAACACCATATATTTT. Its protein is CASTLGAAGNTIYF.

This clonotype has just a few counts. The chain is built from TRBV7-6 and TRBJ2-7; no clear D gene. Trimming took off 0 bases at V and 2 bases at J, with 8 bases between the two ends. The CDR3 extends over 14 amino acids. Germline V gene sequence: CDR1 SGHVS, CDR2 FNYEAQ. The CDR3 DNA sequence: TGTGCCAGCAGCTTAGCGCAAGGGCCCTACGAGCAGTACTTC. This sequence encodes CASSLAQGPYEQYF.

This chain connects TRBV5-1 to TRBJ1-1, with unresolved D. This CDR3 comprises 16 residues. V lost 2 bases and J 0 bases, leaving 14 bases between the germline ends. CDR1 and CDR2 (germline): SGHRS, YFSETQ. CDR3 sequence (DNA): TGCGCCAGCAGCTTATTGATCGGTGGCTTGAACACTGAAGCTTTCTTT. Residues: CASSLLIGGLNTEAFF.

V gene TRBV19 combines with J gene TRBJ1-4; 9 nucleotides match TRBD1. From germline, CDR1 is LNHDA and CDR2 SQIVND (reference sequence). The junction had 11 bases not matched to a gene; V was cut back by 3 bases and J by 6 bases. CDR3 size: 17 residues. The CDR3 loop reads CASSILHLGTGHEKLFF. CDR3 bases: TGTGCCAGTAGTATCTTACACCTCGGGACAGGGCATGAAAAACTGTTTTTT.

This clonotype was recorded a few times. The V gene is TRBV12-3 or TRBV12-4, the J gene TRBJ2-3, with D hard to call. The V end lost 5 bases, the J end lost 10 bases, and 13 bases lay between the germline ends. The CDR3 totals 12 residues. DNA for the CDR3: TGTGCCAGCAGTCCACGACAAGAACCGCAGTATTTT. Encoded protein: CASSPRQEPQYF.

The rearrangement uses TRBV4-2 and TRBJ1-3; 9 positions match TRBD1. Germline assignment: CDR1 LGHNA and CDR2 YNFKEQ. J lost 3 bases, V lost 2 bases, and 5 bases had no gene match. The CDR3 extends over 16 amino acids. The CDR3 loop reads CASSQPGQGYGNTIYF. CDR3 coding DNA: TGTGCCAGCAGCCAACCGGGACAGGGTTATGGAAACACCATATATTTT.

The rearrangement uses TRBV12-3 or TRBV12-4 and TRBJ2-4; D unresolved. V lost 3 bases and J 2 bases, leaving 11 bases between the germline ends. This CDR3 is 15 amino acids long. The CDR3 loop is CASSLPRGTKNIQYF. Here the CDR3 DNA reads TGTGCCAGCAGTTTGCCCCGTGGGACCAAAAACATTCAGTACTTC.

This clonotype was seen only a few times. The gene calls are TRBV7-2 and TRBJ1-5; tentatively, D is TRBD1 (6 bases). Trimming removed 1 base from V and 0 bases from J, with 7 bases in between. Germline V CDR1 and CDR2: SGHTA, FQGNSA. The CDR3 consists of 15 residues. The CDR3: CASSLGQVSNQPQHF. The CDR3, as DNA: TGTGCCAGCAGCTTAGGACAGGTTAGCAATCAGCCCCAGCATTTT.

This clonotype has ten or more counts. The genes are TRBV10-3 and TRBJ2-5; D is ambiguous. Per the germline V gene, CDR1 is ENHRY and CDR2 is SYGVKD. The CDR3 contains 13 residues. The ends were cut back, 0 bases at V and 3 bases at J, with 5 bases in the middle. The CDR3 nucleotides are TGTGCCATCAGTGAGTCATGGGAAGAGACCCAGTACTTC. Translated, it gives CAISESWEETQYF.

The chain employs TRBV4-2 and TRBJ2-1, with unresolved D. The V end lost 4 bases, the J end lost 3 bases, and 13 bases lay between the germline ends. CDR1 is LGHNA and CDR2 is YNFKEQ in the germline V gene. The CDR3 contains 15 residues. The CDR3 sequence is CASSPWELRYNEQFF. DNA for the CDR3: TGTGCCAGCAGCCCCTGGGAACTACGCTACAATGAGCAGTTCTTC.

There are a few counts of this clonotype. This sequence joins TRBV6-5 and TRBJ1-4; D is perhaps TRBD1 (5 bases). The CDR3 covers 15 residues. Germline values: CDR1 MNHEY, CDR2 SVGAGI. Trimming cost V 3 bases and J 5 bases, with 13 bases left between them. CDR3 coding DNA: TGTGCCAGCAGTTATCGGGGCGGAGAAAATGAAAAACTGTTTTTT. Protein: CASSYRGGENEKLFF.

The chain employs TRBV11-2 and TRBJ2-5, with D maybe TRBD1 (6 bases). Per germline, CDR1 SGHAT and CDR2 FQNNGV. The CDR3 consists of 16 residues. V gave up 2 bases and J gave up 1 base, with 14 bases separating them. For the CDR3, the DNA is TGTGCCAGCAGCTTACAGAGGGGGACGCCCCAAGAGACCCAGTACTTC. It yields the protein CASSLQRGTPQETQYF. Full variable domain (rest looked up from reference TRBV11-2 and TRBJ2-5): EAGVAQSPRYKIIEKRQSVAFWCNPISGHATLYWYQQILGQGPKLLIQFQNNGVVDDSQLPKDRFSAERLKGVDSTLKIQPAKLEDSAVYLCASSLQRGTPQETQYFGPGTRLLVL.

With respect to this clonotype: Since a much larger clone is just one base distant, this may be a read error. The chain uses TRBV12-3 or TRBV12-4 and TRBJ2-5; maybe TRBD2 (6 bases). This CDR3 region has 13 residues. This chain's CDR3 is CASSLRGGEAQYF. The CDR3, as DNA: TGTGCCAGCAGTTTAAGGGGAGGAGAGGCCCAGTACTTC.

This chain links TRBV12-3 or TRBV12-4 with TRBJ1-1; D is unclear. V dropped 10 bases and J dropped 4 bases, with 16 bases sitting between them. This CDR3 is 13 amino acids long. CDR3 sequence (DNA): TGTGCCACTAATGGTAAGGAGGGCACTGAAGCTTTCTTT. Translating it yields CATNGKEGTEAFF.

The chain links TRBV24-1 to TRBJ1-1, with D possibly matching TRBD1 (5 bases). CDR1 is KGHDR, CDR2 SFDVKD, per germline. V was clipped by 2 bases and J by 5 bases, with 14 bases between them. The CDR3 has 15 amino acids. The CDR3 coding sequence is TGTGCCACCAGTGATTCCCAGGGTTTGAGGACTGAAGCTTTCTTT. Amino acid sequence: CATSDSQGLRTEAFF.

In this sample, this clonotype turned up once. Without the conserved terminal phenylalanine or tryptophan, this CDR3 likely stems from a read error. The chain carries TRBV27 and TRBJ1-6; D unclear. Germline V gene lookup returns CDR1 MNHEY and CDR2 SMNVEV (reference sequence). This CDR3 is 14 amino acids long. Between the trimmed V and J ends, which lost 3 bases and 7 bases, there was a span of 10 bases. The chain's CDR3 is CASSFLTENSPLHC. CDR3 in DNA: TGTGCCAGCAGTTTTCTAACGGAAAATTCACCCCTCCACTGT.

CDR3 residues: CASSLSLTGGLAGASEQYF. The CDR3 DNA reads TGTGCCAGCAGCCTAAGTTTGACAGGGGGACTAGCGGGAGCGAGCGAGCAGTACTTC. This rearrangement joins TRBV12-3 or TRBV12-4 to TRBJ2-7; 14 nucleotides line up with TRBD2. This CDR3 has 19 amino acids. J was trimmed by 6 bases and V by 6 bases; bases with no gene match: 19.